This note documents a single T cell receptor (beta chain) sequence. This clone has a single count. This receptor's antigen is unknown. Nothing much larger sits one base from this clone, and base qualities are not available. This record comes from a study of blood T cell repertoires in COVID-19 (dated by TCRdb to about 2020). With respect to the entire study: Collaborator samples came from the United States, Italy and Spain and covered acute and convalescent phases of COVID-19. The material from the prospective study consisted of cDNA or gDNA derived from T cells, B-cell-depleted T cells, or PBMCs. HLA class I and class II types, where available, came from metadata supplied by the sample provider rather than from assay-based typing. The samples were drawn from the first 160 participants of the ongoing ImmuneRACE study and from 950 to 1,500 subjects provided by 6 global collaborators. The dataset comprised deeply sampled blood TCRbeta repertoires from subjects exposed to, actively infected with, or recovered from COVID-19. The repertoires were made available in a free public database intended to serve as a resource for research on the immune response to SARS-CoV-2. A de-identified subject ID, COVID-19 status, age in years and sex were almost always included in the sample metadata. Here is what the overall study found, with its caveats: Clinical and demographic metadata were provided uncurated, with the amount varying by source and participant.

The trim is 6 bases for V and 2 bases for J, with a gap of 11 bases between the germline ends. The germline V gene encodes CDR1 MNHEY and CDR2 SVGAGI. The cysteine opens and the phenylalanine closes a CDR3 of 14 amino acids. Only the CDR3 region is kept as DNA, spanning 42 bases read in frame from base 1. TCRbeta CDR3 regions were amplified from genomic DNA using the immunoSEQ Assay, a bias-controlled multiplex PCR. The authors' pipeline ran thus. Nucleated cell counts per sample were estimated from amplification of reference gene primers within the assay. Sequence reads were collapsed and filtered to measure the absolute abundance of every unique TCRbeta CDR3 rearrangement. For each sample, productive Simpson clonality was calculated as the square root of Simpson's diversity index across productive rearrangements. Entries here come from immuneACCESS through TCRdb and include only in-frame sequences with V and J called. Some clones fail to appear in such tables; in the studies checked, an unresolved V gene covers under half of the shortfall, and the cause of the remainder is unknown. The V and J calls and clone size were taken over from that table, and D and trimming were inferred from the DNA. This sample has around 100,000 clones in its table, and more than 80% of those were observed once. Clones ranked in the top ten supply about 4.8% of the sample.

Collaborating institutions collected whole blood in K2EDTA tubes following their own protocols. For TCRbeta analysis, collaborators shipped samples in one of three forms: frozen whole blood, isolated PBMCs, or DNA extracted from either of those sample types. Sequenced: peripheral blood. This TCR was recovered from a woman between 50 and 59 years old with acute or convalescent COVID-19. This receptor chain uses TRBV6-5 and TRBJ1-5, with the D gene too uncertain to name. The CDR3 region reads CASSVVVGNQPQHF. The nucleotide sequence is TGTGCCAGCAGCGTGGTGGTAGGCAATCAGCCCCAGCATTTT.